This TCR beta chain was captured in a study of T-cell reconstitution after alpha-beta-depleted transplantation in children. Study-wide points: Once a year had passed after transplant, T-cell counts and diversity came mostly from newly produced T cells. Recipient T cells and thymic progenitors that survived gave rise to the high TCRbeta diversity observed at day 60 in some patients.

Concerning this clonotype itself: Its antigen is currently unknown.

TCRbeta library construction was performed incorporating unique molecular identifiers. TCRdb itself ran the PCR reads through MiXCR, one entry per CDR3 protein. The data show around 600,000 distinct CDR3 sequences, roughly 23% seen once. Germline loops: CDR1 SGHTA, CDR2 FQGNSA. V lost 8 bases and J lost 3; bases outside the gene matches: 14. This CDR3 has 16 amino acids. This TCR was sampled from a boy younger than two who had a stem cell transplant for acute myeloid leukemia, so the T cells may come from the graft donor. The sequenced sample was PBMCs, mostly from graft donor cells, obtained 360 days after TCRalphabeta/CD19-depleted stem cell transplant. The chain joins TRBV7-2 to TRBJ2-7, with 9 positions matching TRBD1. CDR3 residues: CASGMGFWTGDYEQYV. DNA for the CDR3: TGTGCCAGCGGCATGGGATTCTGGACAGGGGACTACGAGCAGTACGTC.